This TCR beta chain was observed in a study of multiple sclerosis patients with progressive multifocal leukoencephalopathy. Whole-study results and caveats: Whether JC virus or general immunocompromise explains the findings remained unclear. Clones expanded at PML were already present before and during natalizumab. Lower normalized Shannon entropy suggested reduced TRB diversity in most PML patients.

Here immunoSEQ multiplex PCR was the method, and the copy in TCRdb shows in-frame clones only, minus some. The sample records 30,000 or so clones, nearly 90% being singletons. Notes on this clone: Its antigen is as yet unknown.

Time point described: approximately twelve months of natalizumab therapy. Controls were natalizumab-treated multiple sclerosis patients who did not develop PML, sampled longitudinally. The V gene's germline CDR1 is SGHNT and CDR2 YYREEE (reference sequence). CDR3 size: 15 residues. Trimming removed 3 bases from V and 4 bases from J, with 14 bases in between. The sample here was PBMCs, taken from a patient treated with natalizumab. The chain links TRBV5-4 to TRBJ2-1; maybe TRBD2 (6 bases). The source of this sequence is a human donor with multiple sclerosis. The CDR3 DNA is TGTGCCAGCAGCTCGGGACTCGAATCATACAATGAGCAGTTCTTC. Its protein product is CASSSGLESYNEQFF. Together with reference TRBV5-4 and TRBJ2-1, the CDR3 gives the full variable domain: ETGVTQSPTHLIKTRGQQVTLRCSSQSGHNTVSWYQQALGQGPQFIFQYYREEENGRGNFPPRFSGLQFPNYSSELNVNALELDDSALYLCASSSGLESYNEQFFGPGTRLTVL.